Below, 16 T cell receptor beta chains from the same sample are listed, as sequenced in a study of T cell changes during pregnancy in multiple sclerosis. The data were produced by immunoSEQ multiplex PCR, yet TCRdb's version contains in-frame clones alone and is incomplete. This sample carries 40,000 or so clones, 80% to 95% of them seen once, and the ten largest clones take 9% to 10%. Sequencing was performed on CD8+ T cells from peripheral blood mononuclear cells, taken in the first trimester of pregnancy. The receptors were gathered from a female donor with multiple sclerosis, enrolled in a pregnancy study.

V gene TRBV4-1 combines with J gene TRBJ1-2, with 8 bases matching TRBD1. This CDR3 comprises 15 residues. CDR1 and CDR2 (germline): MGHRA, YSYEKL. J lost 3 bases, V lost 6 bases, and 9 bases had no gene match. The CDR3 loop is CASSPDREVHYGYTF. The CDR3 coding sequence is TGCGCCAGCAGTCCGGACAGGGAAGTTCACTATGGCTACACCTTC.

The chain has TRBV19 and TRBJ1-1; no firm D call. Germline V gene sequence: CDR1 LNHDA, CDR2 SQIVND (reference sequence). Trimming shortened V by 4 bases and J by 5 bases, and 11 bases separated the two germline ends. CDR3 size: 13 residues. The CDR3 DNA reads as TGTGCCAGTAGTAAGGTAGGGAGTACTGAAGCTTTCTTT. Residues: CASSKVGSTEAFF.

In nucleotides, the CDR3 is TGTGCCAGCAGCCGTCCCGCCCAGCGGGGAACCTACAATGAGCAGTTCTTC. Translated: CASSRPAQRGTYNEQFF. This rearrangement joins TRBV7-3 to TRBJ2-1; 7 bases line up with TRBD2. V gave up 5 bases and J gave up 2 bases; unmatched junction bases: 12. The CDR3 contains 17 residues. The germline V gene has CDR1 SGHTA and CDR2 FQGTGA.

V gene TRBV19 combines with J gene TRBJ2-1; unclear D gene. The CDR3 loop spans 12 amino acids. The germline V and J ends were trimmed by 3 bases and 6 bases, with 6 bases remaining between them. Per germline, CDR1 LNHDA and CDR2 SQIVND (reference sequence). The CDR3 protein is CASSMGSNEQFF. CDR3 bases: TGTGCCAGTAGTATGGGCAGCAATGAGCAGTTCTTC.

This chain links TRBV27 with TRBJ1-1, with no clear D. The CDR3 has 19 residues. Per the germline V gene, CDR1 is MNHEY and CDR2 is SMNVEV (reference sequence). The ends were cut back, 5 bases at V and 1 base at J, with 26 bases in the middle. CDR3 sequence (DNA): TGTGCCAGCAGTCCGTTGGCGGGTTTCGACATCTCATCGAACACTGAAGCTTTCTTT. Translated, it gives CASSPLAGFDISSNTEAFF.

This clone was counted a single time. The rearrangement uses TRBV5-1 and TRBJ2-3, with D perhaps matching TRBD1 (5 bases). CDR1 SGHRS and CDR2 YFSETQ come from the germline V gene. V shed 0 bases and J shed 2 bases, with 7 bases lying between them. This CDR3 contains 14 residues. CDR3 region: CASSLAGPTDTQYF. CDR3 DNA: TGCGCCAGCAGCTTGGCAGGGCCCACAGATACGCAGTATTTT.

The chain links TRBV10-3 to TRBJ1-5; perhaps TRBD1 as D (5 bases). The CDR3 loop spans 15 amino acids. Between the trimmed V and J ends, which lost 3 bases and 7 bases, there was a span of 16 bases. Germline-derived CDR1 and CDR2 are ENHRY and SYGVKD. CDR3 residues: CAISEVAGSGQPQHF. CDR3 sequence (DNA): TGTGCCATCAGTGAAGTAGCAGGGTCGGGCCAGCCCCAGCATTTT.

The chain recombines TRBV30 with TRBJ2-3, with 9 bases aligning to TRBD1. Germline values: CDR1 GTSNPN, CDR2 SVGIG (reference sequence). Unmatched junction bases numbered 9, after V lost 4 bases and J lost 4 bases. CDR3 length equals 15 residues. The CDR3 is CAWTTTGGDADTQYF. The CDR3 DNA reads TGTGCCTGGACAACGACAGGGGGTGATGCAGATACGCAGTATTTT.

The genes are TRBV7-9 and TRBJ2-7; tentatively, D is TRBD1 (6 bases). V lost 2 bases, J lost 3 bases, and 23 bases lay in between. This CDR3 is built from 18 residues. In germline, CDR1 is SEHNR, CDR2 FQNEAQ (reference sequence). The CDR3 sequence: CASSLTGPRQVEDYEQYF. As DNA, the CDR3 is TGTGCCAGCAGCTTAACGGGACCTAGACAGGTAGAGGACTACGAGCAGTACTTC.

In this sample, this clone turned up once. V is TRBV4-3 and J is TRBJ1-1, with D possibly TRBD1 on 6 matching bases. The ends were cut back, 2 bases at V and 1 base at J, with 14 bases in the middle. The CDR3 totals 16 residues. CDR1 and CDR2 from the germline V gene are LGHNA and YSLEER. In DNA, the CDR3 is TGCGCCAGCAGCCAACTGACAGGCAACCCGAACACTGAAGCTTTCTTT. This encodes CASSQLTGNPNTEAFF.

The rearrangement uses TRBV7-6 and TRBJ2-7; D is uncertain. Germline V gene lookup returns CDR1 SGHVS and CDR2 FNYEAQ. CDR3 length: 14 amino acids. V lost 5 bases and J 0 bases, leaving 11 bases between the germline ends. The CDR3 DNA follows: TGTGCCAGCAGCCCGGGTCTCCTCTCCTACGAGCAGTACTTC. Translated, it gives CASSPGLLSYEQYF.

This chain joins TRBV6-5 and TRBJ2-1; 8 bases match TRBD2. V shed 4 bases and J 2 bases; nucleotides not matched to a gene: 4. This CDR3 is 15 amino acids long. The germline gives CDR1 MNHEY, CDR2 SVGAGI. CDR3 protein: CASSLSGSPYNEQFF. CDR3 DNA sequence: TGTGCCAGCAGTTTAAGCGGGAGCCCCTACAATGAGCAGTTCTTC.

This clone was found a few times. As DNA, the CDR3 is TGTGCCAGCATGACTAGCCCCTCCTACAATGAGCAGTTCTTC. This translates into CASMTSPSYNEQFF. The chain joins TRBV7-8 to TRBJ2-1; 7 bases line up with TRBD2. CDR3 length equals 14 residues. Trimming cost V 7 bases and J 0 bases; bases outside gene matches: 3. Germline values: CDR1 SGHVS, CDR2 FQNEAQ.

By share of the sample, this clone is medium-sized. Other DNA sequences in this sample translate to the same CDR3. The chain couples TRBV19 to TRBJ2-5, with TRBD2 matching 13 bases. Per germline, CDR1 LNHDA and CDR2 SQIVND (reference sequence). The V gene end was trimmed by 6 bases and the J gene end by 4 bases; junction bases not matched to a gene: 5. This CDR3 comprises 15 residues. CDR3 coding DNA: TGTGCCAGTAGCAGGACTAGCGGGAGTCTAGAGACCCAGTACTTC. Amino acid sequence: CASSRTSGSLETQYF.

In this sample, this clone turned up a few times. The chain combines TRBV7-8 with TRBJ2-7, with 7 bases lining up with TRBD2. This CDR3 is 16 amino acids long. Germline V gene lookup returns CDR1 SGHVS and CDR2 FQNEAQ. The trim removed 4 bases at V and 0 bases at J, leaving 9 bases unmatched. CDR3 nucleotide sequence: TGTGCCAGCAGCTCAATGAGCCTAGCGGCCTCCTACGAGCAGTACTTC. Translating gives CASSSMSLAASYEQYF.

This chain uses TRBV29-1 with TRBJ1-1; maybe TRBD1 (5 bases). This CDR3 is 15 amino acids long. Germline CDR1 and CDR2: SQVTM and ANQGSEA. V dropped 7 bases and J dropped 3 bases, with 21 bases sitting between them. The CDR3 spells CSATRWDLVDTEAFF. The CDR3 nucleotides read TGCAGCGCCACACGGTGGGACTTGGTCGACACTGAAGCTTTCTTT.